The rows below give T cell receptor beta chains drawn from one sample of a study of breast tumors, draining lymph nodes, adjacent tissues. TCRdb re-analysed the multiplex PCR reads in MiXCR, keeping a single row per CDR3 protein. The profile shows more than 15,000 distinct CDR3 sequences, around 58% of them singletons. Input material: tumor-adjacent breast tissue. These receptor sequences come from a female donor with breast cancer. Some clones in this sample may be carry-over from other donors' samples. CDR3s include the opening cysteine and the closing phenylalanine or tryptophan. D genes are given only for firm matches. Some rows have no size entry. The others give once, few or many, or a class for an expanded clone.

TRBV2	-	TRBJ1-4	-	CASRSFEKLFF	TGTGCCAGCAGGAGTTTTGAAAAACTGTTTTTT
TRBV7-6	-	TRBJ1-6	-	CASSLGLITGAPPLHF	TGTGCCAGCAGCTTAGGCTTGATAACGGGGGCGCCACCCCTCCACTTT
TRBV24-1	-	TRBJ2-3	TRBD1	CATKGQGSTDTQYF	TGTGCCACCAAGGGACAGGGTAGCACAGATACGCAGTATTTT
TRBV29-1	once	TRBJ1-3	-	CSVEETGNTIYF	TGCAGCGTAGAGGAAACTGGAAACACCATATATTTT
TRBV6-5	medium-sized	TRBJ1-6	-	CASSYSGSNSPLHF	TGTGCCAGCAGTTACTCAGGGAGTAATTCACCCCTCCACTTT
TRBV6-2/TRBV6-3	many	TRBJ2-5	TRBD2	CASSYSRQGRLAGLQETQYF	TGTGCCAGCAGTTACTCGCGGCAGGGCCGACTAGCGGGTCTGCAAGAGACCCAGTACTTC
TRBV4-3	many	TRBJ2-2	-	CASSQGWGNTGELFF	TGCGCCAGCAGCCAAGGGTGGGGGAACACCGGGGAGCTGTTTTTT
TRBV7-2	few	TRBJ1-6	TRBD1	CASSELRDRGPLHF	TGTGCCAGCAGCGAACTGCGGGACAGGGGGCCCCTCCACTTT
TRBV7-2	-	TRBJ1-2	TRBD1	CASSLGLQGQAF	TGTGCCAGCAGCTTAGGGTTACAGGGGCAGGCCTTC
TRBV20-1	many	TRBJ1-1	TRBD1	CSATWTGGTEAFF	TGCAGTGCTACATGGACAGGGGGCACTGAAGCTTTCTTT
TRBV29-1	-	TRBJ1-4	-	CSVERGEKLFF	TGCAGCGTTGAAAGGGGGGAAAAACTGTTTTTT
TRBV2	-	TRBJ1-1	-	CASSLPSGGYNEAFF	TGTGCCAGCAGTCTACCTAGCGGGGGCTACAATGAAGCTTTCTTT
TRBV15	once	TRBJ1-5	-	CATSRDRAGNQPQHF	TGTGCCACCAGCAGAGATAGGGCGGGCAATCAGCCCCAGCATTTT
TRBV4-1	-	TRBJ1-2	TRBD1	CASSQLSTGQNYGYTF	TGCGCCAGCAGCCAACTCTCGACGGGACAGAACTATGGCTACACCTTC
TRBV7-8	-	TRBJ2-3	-	CASSLAGFGTQYF	TGTGCCAGCAGCTTAGCAGGGTTTGGTACGCAGTATTTT
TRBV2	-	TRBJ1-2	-	CARLGVIGYTF	TGTGCCAGGCTCGGGGTAATCGGCTACACCTTC
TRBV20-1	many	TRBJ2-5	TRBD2	CSASGLVAGIQETQYF	TGCAGTGCTAGTGGTCTGGTAGCGGGTATCCAAGAGACCCAGTACTTC
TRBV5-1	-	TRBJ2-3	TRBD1	CAGSSGQGTDTQYF	TGCGCCGGCAGCTCCGGACAGGGCACAGATACGCAGTATTTT
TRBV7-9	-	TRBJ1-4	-	CASSLSGKKLFF	TGTGCCAGCAGCCTTAGTGGGAAGAAACTGTTTTTT
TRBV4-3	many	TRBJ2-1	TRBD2	CASSQDRTSGGAIYNEQFF	TGCGCCAGCAGCCAAGACCGGACTAGCGGGGGTGCCATCTACAATGAGCAGTTCTTC
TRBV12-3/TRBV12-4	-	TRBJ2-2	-	CASSPRTAGELFF	TGTGCCAGCAGTCCAAGGACAGCCGGGGAGCTGTTTTTT
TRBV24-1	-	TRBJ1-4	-	CATSDLGAEEKLFF	TGTGCCACCAGTGATTTGGGGGCCGAGGAAAAGCTGTTTTTT
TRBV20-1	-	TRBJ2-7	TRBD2	CSAYTSGRAEQYF	TGCAGTGCCTACACTAGCGGGAGGGCCGAGCAGTACTTC
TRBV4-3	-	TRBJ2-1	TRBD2	CASSPTSGAFNEQFF	TGCGCCAGCAGCCCCACTAGCGGGGCTTTCAATGAGCAGTTCTTC
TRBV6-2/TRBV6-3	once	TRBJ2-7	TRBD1	CASRSGTGIYEQYF	TGTGCCAGCAGATCCGGGACAGGAATCTACGAGCAGTACTTC
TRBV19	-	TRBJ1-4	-	CASSTGNEKLFF	TGTGCCAGTAGTACAGGAAATGAAAAACTGTTTTTT
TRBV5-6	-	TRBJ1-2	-	CASSLVQNYGYTF	TGTGCCAGCAGCTTGGTACAGAACTATGGCTACACCTTC
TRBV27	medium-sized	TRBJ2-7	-	CASSGSNEQYF	TGTGCCAGCAGTGGAAGTAACGAGCAGTACTTC
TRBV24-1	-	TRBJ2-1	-	CATSDPGRGRNNEQFF	TGTGCCACCAGTGACCCGGGCAGGGGACGGAACAATGAGCAGTTCTTC
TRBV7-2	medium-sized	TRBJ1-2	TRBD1	CASSGGQGAGYTF	TGTGCCAGCAGCGGGGGACAGGGGGCTGGCTACACCTTC
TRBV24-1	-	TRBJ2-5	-	CATSDHGTQGETQYF	TGTGCCACCAGTGATCACGGGACTCAAGGAGAGACCCAGTACTTC
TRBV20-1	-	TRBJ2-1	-	CSARSSSRKSYNEQFF	TGCAGTGCTAGATCTTCTTCACGGAAGAGTTACAATGAGCAGTTCTTC
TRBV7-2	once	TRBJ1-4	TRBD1	CASSFWTGGEKLFF	TGTGCCAGCAGCTTCTGGACAGGGGGAGAAAAACTGTTTTTT
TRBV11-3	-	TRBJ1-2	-	CASSLVGAGYTF	TGTGCCAGCAGCTTAGTCGGGGCTGGCTACACCTTC
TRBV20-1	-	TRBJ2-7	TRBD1	CSASDRGYEQYF	TGCAGTGCTAGCGACAGGGGCTACGAGCAGTACTTC
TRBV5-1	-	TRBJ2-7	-	CASSLGAGQSYEQYF	TGCGCCAGCAGCTTGGGGGCAGGACAAAGCTACGAGCAGTACTTC
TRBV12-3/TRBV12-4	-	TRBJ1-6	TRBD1	CASSLAGTGVSPLHF	TGTGCCAGCAGTTTAGCCGGGACAGGGGTTTCACCCCTCCACTTT
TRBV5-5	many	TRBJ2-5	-	CASSLAPAGQETQYF	TGTGCCAGCAGCTTGGCCCCGGCTGGGCAAGAGACCCAGTACTTC
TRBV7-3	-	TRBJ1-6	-	CASSLNGGRWSPLHF	TGTGCCAGCAGCCTGAATGGGGGGCGGTGGTCACCCCTCCACTTT
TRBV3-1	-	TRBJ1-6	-	CASSQERVVYNSPLHF	TGCGCCAGCAGCCAAGAACGGGTCGTCTATAATTCACCCCTCCACTTT
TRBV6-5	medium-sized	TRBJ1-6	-	CASSYERQNSPLHF	TGTGCCAGCAGTTACGAACGACAGAATTCACCCCTCCACTTT
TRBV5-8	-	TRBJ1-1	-	CVSSLGVGLRF	TGTGTCAGCAGCTTGGGCGTAGGGCTTCGCTTT
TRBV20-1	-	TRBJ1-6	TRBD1	CSATVGQGVSPLHF	TGCAGTGCTACTGTGGGACAGGGGGTCTCACCCCTCCACTTT
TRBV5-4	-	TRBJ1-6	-	CASSYLTASSPPHF	TGTGCCAGCAGCTACCTGACAGCGTCTTCACCCCCCCACTTT
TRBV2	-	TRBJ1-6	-	CASSDVGMGSSPLHF	TGTGCCAGCAGTGATGTGGGAATGGGAAGTTCACCCCTCCACTTT
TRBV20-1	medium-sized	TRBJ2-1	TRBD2	CSAHGVGAGDEQFF	TGCAGTGCTCACGGAGTCGGGGCGGGGGACGAGCAGTTCTTC